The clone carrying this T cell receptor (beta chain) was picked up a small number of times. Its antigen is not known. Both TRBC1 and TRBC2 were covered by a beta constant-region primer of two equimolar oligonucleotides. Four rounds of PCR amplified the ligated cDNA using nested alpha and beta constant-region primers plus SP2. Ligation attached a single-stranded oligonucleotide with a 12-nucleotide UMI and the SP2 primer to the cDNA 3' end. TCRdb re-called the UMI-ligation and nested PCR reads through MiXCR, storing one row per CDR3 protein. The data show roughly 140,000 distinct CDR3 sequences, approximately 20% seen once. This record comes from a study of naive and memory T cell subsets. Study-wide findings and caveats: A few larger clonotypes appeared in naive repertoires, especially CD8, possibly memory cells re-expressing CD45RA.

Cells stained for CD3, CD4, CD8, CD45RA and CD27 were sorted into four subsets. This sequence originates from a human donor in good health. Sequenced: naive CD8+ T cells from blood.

DNA for the CDR3: TGTGCCAGCAGTGAATTCTTTCCGACCAACCATCCTGGGCAGTATTTT. It is translated as CASSEFFPTNHPGQYF. The chain employs TRBV25-1 and TRBJ2-3, with D unclear. The germline V gene has CDR1 MGHDK and CDR2 SYGVNS. The length of the CDR3 is 16 residues. V lost 1 base to trimming and J lost 11 bases, with 22 bases between them.